The source of this T cell receptor beta chain is a study of identical twins. TCRdb processed the 5' RACE reads anew with MiXCR; each CDR3 protein has one entry. The sample records 750,000 to 950,000 distinct CDR3 sequences, approximately 13% being singletons. Points from the study as a whole: Invariant MAIT and iNKT cells could partly confound zero-insertion analyses.

Comment on this clonotype: The target antigen is unknown.

This same sample was also part of a study on yellow fever vaccine responses in identical twins.

The origin of this receptor is a woman aged 18-29 years in good health. Sequenced input: PBMCs.

CDR3 sequence (DNA): TGTGCCATCAGAGGTGGCAGGGGGATGAACACTGAAGCTTTCTTT. Translation gives CAIRGGRGMNTEAFF. The chain employs TRBV10-3 and TRBJ1-1, with 7 bases lining up with TRBD1. In germline, CDR1 is ENHRY, CDR2 SYGVKD. J gave up 0 bases and V 6 bases, and 7 bases lay outside the gene matches. The CDR3 consists of 15 residues.